Below are 32 T cell receptor beta chains sequenced from a single sample in a study of control samples from healthy donors and cancer patients. Profiling relied on immunoSEQ multiplex PCR, and the TCRdb table lists in-frame clones only, not all of them. The sample records around 20,000 clones, around 80% being singletons. Material: PBMCs. All receptors come from a man at least 80 years old with head and neck cancer.

The CDR3 DNA follows: TGTGCCAGCTCACCACCTTATCAGGAAGCTAACTATGGCTACACCTTC. This encodes CASSPPYQEANYGYTF. V is TRBV18 and J is TRBJ1-2; D not certain. Trimming took 0 bases from V and 0 from J, leaving 11 bases between them. This CDR3 has 16 residues. CDR1 and CDR2 (germline): KGHSH, LQKENI.

This sequence joins TRBV5-1 and TRBJ2-6; unclear D gene. The CDR3 spans 17 residues. V lost 0 bases to trimming and J lost 1 base, with 11 bases between them. The germline CDR1 and CDR2 sequences are SGHRS and YFSETQ. The CDR3 is CASSLAGTLSGANVLTF. CDR3 coding DNA: TGCGCCAGCAGCTTGGCCGGCACCCTGTCTGGGGCCAACGTCCTGACTTTC.

The chain couples TRBV23-1 to TRBJ2-5; D may be TRBD1 or TRBD2 (6 bases each). TRBV23-1 is flagged as an ORF with uncertain function. The V end was cut by 8 bases, the J end by 5 bases, with 21 bases between. The CDR3 is made up of 15 amino acids. The CDR3 sequence is CASDPHLRGQETQYF. CDR3 coding DNA: TGCGCCAGCGACCCCCACCTCCGGGGGCAGGAGACCCAGTACTTC.

This clone was detected only once. CDR3 protein: CASSTFLTGTDTQYF. The CDR3 DNA sequence: TGTGCCAGCAGCACCTTCCTGACAGGGACAGATACGCAGTATTTT. The chain joins TRBV6-4 to TRBJ2-3; TRBD1 agrees at 7 bases. Germline V gene lookup returns CDR1 MRHNA and CDR2 SNTAGT. Trimming at V came to 6 bases and at J to 3 bases, leaving 9 bases not matched to a gene. CDR3 length: 15 amino acids.

The CDR3: CASGLGPELGNTIYF. The CDR3 DNA sequence: TGTGCCAGCGGACTCGGGCCCGAACTAGGAAACACCATATATTTT. This chain uses TRBV5-4 with TRBJ1-3; no clear D gene. This CDR3 has 15 amino acids. Trimming stripped 7 bases from V and 4 bases from J, with 18 bases between. Germline V gives CDR1 SGHNT, CDR2 YYREEE (reference sequence). Supplemented by reference TRBV5-4 and TRBJ1-3, the full variable domain reads ETGVTQSPTHLIKTRGQQVTLRCSSQSGHNTVSWYQQALGQGPQFIFQYYREEENGRGNFPPRFSGLQFPNYSSELNVNALELDDSALYLCASGLGPELGNTIYFGEGSWLTVV.

The chain combines TRBV2 with TRBJ2-7; TRBD1 agrees at 9 bases. Germline trimming cut 8 bases from V and 7 bases from J; bases unmatched to any gene: 6. The germline V gene encodes CDR1 SNHLY and CDR2 FYNNEI. This CDR3 has 12 residues. CDR3 in amino acids: CASSQGAREQYF. The CDR3 bases are TGTGCCAGCTCACAGGGGGCTCGTGAGCAGTACTTC.

The chain is built from TRBV2 and TRBJ2-5, with D maybe TRBD2 (5 bases). The CDR3 runs to 15 residues. Germline CDR1 SNHLY, CDR2 FYNNEI. Trimming took off 0 bases at V and 5 bases at J, with 13 bases between the two ends. The CDR3 DNA reads TGTGCCAGCAGTGAAGCGCTCTCCCAGCGGGAGACCCAGTACTTC. Translated: CASSEALSQRETQYF.

The chain is built from TRBV4-3 and TRBJ2-3; 7 bases are shared with TRBD1. Germline CDR1 LGHNA, CDR2 YSLEER. J gave up 1 base and V 4 bases, and 5 bases lay outside the gene matches. CDR3 length: 15 residues. This CDR3 reads CASSRGQTGTDTQYF. For the CDR3, the DNA is TGCGCCAGCAGCCGGGGACAGACCGGCACAGATACGCAGTATTTT.

The sample holds a few counts of this clone. The chain couples TRBV7-9 to TRBJ1-2; D not certain. Germline lookup yields CDR1 SEHNR and CDR2 FQNEAQ (reference sequence). V lost 0 bases and J 4 bases, leaving 12 bases between the germline ends. This CDR3 contains 15 residues. The CDR3 nucleotides read TGTGCCAGCAGCTTAGCCCCGGGTCGGATCTATGGCTACACCTTC. The encoded protein is CASSLAPGRIYGYTF.

The chain uses TRBV27 and TRBJ1-2; tentative D call: TRBD1 (5 bases). This CDR3 comprises 13 residues. V was clipped by 0 bases and J by 6 bases, with 8 bases between them. From germline, CDR1 is MNHEY and CDR2 SMNVEV (reference sequence). The DNA for the CDR3 is TGTGCCAGCAGTTTATCGTCAGGGAATGGCTACACCTTC. Its protein product is CASSLSSGNGYTF.

This clone was counted a single time. The rearrangement links TRBV2 to TRBJ2-7; the match to TRBD2 covers 9 bases. The V segment lost 5 bases and the J segment 5 bases; nucleotides outside the gene matches: 7. The CDR3 is made up of 14 amino acids. Germline loops: CDR1 SNHLY, CDR2 FYNNEI. CDR3 sequence reads: CASSFSGSGNEQYF. CDR3 nucleotides: TGTGCCAGCAGTTTTAGCGGGAGTGGGAACGAGCAGTACTTC.

The gene calls are TRBV5-6 and TRBJ2-7; unclear D gene. V lost 2 bases and J 1 base, leaving 4 bases between the germline ends. CDR1 is SGHDT and CDR2 is YYEEEE in the germline V gene. The CDR3 totals 12 residues. The CDR3 loop reads CASSLLSYEQYF. The CDR3 DNA follows: TGTGCCAGCAGCTTACTGTCCTACGAGCAGTACTTC.

CDR3 region: CASSEDGQAYNQPQHF. As DNA, the CDR3 is TGTGCCAGCAGTGAAGATGGGCAGGCCTACAATCAGCCCCAGCATTTT. The rearrangement uses TRBV6-1 and TRBJ1-5, with unresolved D. Trimming removed 1 base at V and 3 bases at J, with 13 bases between. Germline loops: CDR1 MNHNS, CDR2 SASEGT. This CDR3 has 16 amino acids.

The genes are TRBV11-2 and TRBJ2-1; tentative D call: TRBD2 (6 bases). Germline V gene sequence: CDR1 SGHAT, CDR2 FQNNGV. The V end lost 1 base, the J end lost 3 bases, and 7 bases lay between the germline ends. There are 14 residues in the CDR3. The CDR3 sequence is CASSLAGGYNEQFF. The CDR3 DNA reads as TGTGCCAGCAGCTTAGCCGGGGGCTACAATGAGCAGTTCTTC.

About this clone: The sample has other DNA sequences that encode this CDR3 too. CDR3 protein: CSVGTGAGYGYTF. The CDR3 coding sequence is TGCAGCGTTGGTACAGGGGCGGGCTATGGCTACACCTTC. The V call is TRBV29-1, the J call TRBJ1-2; 7 bases match TRBD1. Germline CDR1 and CDR2: SQVTM and ANQGSEA. The CDR3 is 13 amino acids. V lost 4 bases and J lost 4; bases outside the gene matches: 6.

The genes are TRBV6-2 or TRBV6-3 and TRBJ1-4, with 8 bases identical to TRBD1. The CDR3 spans 18 residues. The germline CDR1 and CDR2 sequences are MNHEY and SVGEGT. The junction had 8 bases not matched to a gene; V was cut back by 2 bases and J by 0 bases. Written as DNA, the CDR3 is TGTGCCAGCAGTTACCAGGGGGCCCAGGCTGCAACTAATGAAAAACTGTTTTTT. Translation: CASSYQGAQAATNEKLFF.

This chain uses TRBV5-1 with TRBJ2-2; weak D call: TRBD1 (6 bases). V was clipped by 0 bases and J by 7 bases, with 13 bases between them. Germline V gene lookup returns CDR1 SGHRS and CDR2 YFSETQ. The CDR3 has 15 residues. CDR3 DNA sequence: TGCGCCAGCAGCTTGGATTTAGGGGGAGTCGGGGAGCTGTTTTTT. This gives the protein CASSLDLGGVGELFF. Using reference TRBV5-1 and TRBJ2-2 for the parts outside the CDR3, the full variable domain is KAGVTQTPRYLIKTRGQQVTLSCSPISGHRSVSWYQQTPGQGLQFLFEYFSETQRNKGNFPGRFSGRQFSNSRSEMNVSTLELGDSALYLCASSLDLGGVGELFFGEGSRLTVL.

The rearrangement links TRBV6-6 to TRBJ2-2, with TRBD2 identical over 8 bases. The germline CDR1 and CDR2 sequences are MNHNY and SVGAGI (reference sequence). This CDR3 region has 16 residues. V dropped 1 base and J dropped 6; count of bases not matched to a gene: 7. CDR3 sequence reads: CASSYLRTSPPGELFF. The CDR3 region has the DNA TGTGCCAGCAGTTACTTAAGGACTAGCCCTCCCGGGGAGCTGTTTTTT.

The chain joins TRBV2 to TRBJ2-3; maybe TRBD2 (6 bases). Germline V gives CDR1 SNHLY, CDR2 FYNNEI. The V end lost 5 bases, the J end lost 6 bases, and 18 bases lay between the germline ends. This CDR3 contains 15 residues. In DNA, the CDR3 is TGTGCCAGCAGTTGGGGACTGTTATTCTTGGATACGCAGTATTTT. Its translation is CASSWGLLFLDTQYF.

This CDR3 is CASSFGLAGTNEQFF. CDR3 bases: TGTGCCAGCAGCTTTGGACTAGCGGGAACCAATGAGCAGTTCTTC. V is TRBV7-9 and J is TRBJ2-1; 12 bases fit TRBD2. V lost 3 bases, J lost 6 bases, and 3 bases stayed unmatched. The CDR3 is made up of 15 amino acids. Per germline, CDR1 SEHNR and CDR2 FQNEAQ (reference sequence).

The CDR3 DNA sequence: TGTGCCAGCAGCCCCGACAGTGGATCCTCCTACGAGCAGTACTTC. Encoded protein: CASSPDSGSSYEQYF. V usage is TRBV13 and J usage is TRBJ2-7; maybe TRBD1 (5 bases). V was trimmed by 5 bases and J by 0 bases, leaving 14 bases between them. Germline CDR1 and CDR2: PRHDT and FYEKMQ (reference sequence). This CDR3 has 15 amino acids.

The chain combines TRBV7-6 with TRBJ1-2; 7 bases line up with TRBD1. CDR1 and CDR2 (germline): SGHVS, FNYEAQ. Unmatched junction bases numbered 8, after V lost 5 bases and J lost 2 bases. The CDR3 runs to 15 residues. The CDR3 here is CASSTNPGQNYGYTF. CDR3 DNA: TGTGCCAGCAGCACCAATCCGGGACAGAACTATGGCTACACCTTC. Combining the CDR3 with reference TRBV7-6 and TRBJ1-2 gives the whole variable domain GAGVSQSPRYKVTKRGQDVALRCDPISGHVSLYWYRQALGQGPEFLTYFNYEAQQDKSGLPNDRFSAERPEGSISTLTIQRTEQRDSAMYRCASSTNPGQNYGYTFGSGTRLTVV.

V usage is TRBV25-1 and J usage is TRBJ2-7, with D possibly being TRBD2 (6 bases). Trimming pared 7 bases from V and 6 bases from J, leaving 10 bases between. Germline assignment: CDR1 MGHDK and CDR2 SYGVNS. The CDR3 covers 11 residues. This CDR3 is CASNPGGEQYF. The CDR3 coding sequence is TGTGCCAGCAATCCCGGGGGCGAGCAGTACTTC.

The CDR3 loop is CASSLFSGLVEQYF. The CDR3 nucleotides are TGTGCCAGCAGCTTATTTAGCGGTCTGGTGGAGCAGTACTTC. This sequence joins TRBV5-4 and TRBJ2-7; a possible D gene is TRBD2 (6 bases). This CDR3 spans 14 amino acids. Trimming shortened V by 2 bases and J by 7 bases, and 16 bases separated the two germline ends. Germline values: CDR1 SGHNT, CDR2 YYREEE (reference sequence).

This clone has only a few counts. This chain joins TRBV5-1 and TRBJ1-1, with D unresolved. This CDR3 spans 15 amino acids. With 0 bases removed from V and 3 bases from J, the gap between germline ends came to 12 bases. Germline loops: CDR1 SGHRS, CDR2 YFSETQ. CDR3 in amino acids: CASSLGWDMYTEAFF. Here the CDR3 DNA reads TGCGCCAGCAGCTTGGGGTGGGATATGTACACTGAAGCTTTCTTT.

The rearrangement uses TRBV3-1 (or the pseudogene TRBV3-2) and TRBJ1-2, with D unresolved. Germline CDR1 reads LGHDT; CDR2 reads YNNKEL (reference sequence). Trimming removed 5 bases from V and 8 bases from J, with 15 bases in between. This CDR3 has 13 residues. This CDR3 reads CASSFGFMLGYTF. The CDR3, as DNA: TGTGCCAGCAGCTTCGGCTTTATGCTGGGCTACACCTTC.

The chain has TRBV12-2 and TRBJ2-1; TRBD2 was called by the table and not checked on the DNA. TRBV12-2 constitutes a pseudogene. The CDR3 has 18 residues. CDR3: CASRFRGTSERSYNEQFF. The CDR3 DNA reads TGTGCAAGTCGCTTTCGTGGGACTAGCGAACGCTCCTACAATGAGCAGTTCTTC.

The V gene is TRBV30, the J gene TRBJ1-2; possibly TRBD1 for D (5 bases). The CDR3 has 15 amino acids. V lost 3 bases and J 0 bases, leaving 14 bases between the germline ends. Germline CDR1 reads GTSNPN; CDR2 reads SVGIG (reference sequence). Here the CDR3 DNA reads TGTGCCTGGAGATTTGGAGGGGCTTCTAACTATGGCTACACCTTC. Translating gives CAWRFGGASNYGYTF.

The rearrangement joins TRBV9 to TRBJ2-1, with 8 positions matching TRBD1. The ends lost 1 base at V and 8 bases at J; junction bases unmatched: 14. Germline loops: CDR1 SGDLS, CDR2 YYNGEE. The CDR3 contains 17 residues. CDR3 sequence reads: CASSVPGQGGIKDEQFF. The CDR3 coding sequence is TGTGCCAGCAGCGTACCCGGACAGGGTGGAATTAAGGATGAGCAGTTCTTC.

The rearrangement uses TRBV7-9 and TRBJ2-5; TRBD1 agrees at 10 bases. The CDR3 has 16 residues. V shed 4 bases and J 4 bases; nucleotides not matched to a gene: 9. Germline CDR1 and CDR2: SEHNR and FQNEAQ (reference sequence). CDR3 bases: TGTGCCAGCAGCTCGCCCTGGGGACAGGGGTCAGAGACCCAGTACTTC. Translation gives CASSSPWGQGSETQYF.

This clone has only one observation. The V gene is TRBV20-1, the J gene TRBJ2-2, with D maybe TRBD2 (6 bases). Trimming stripped 7 bases from V and 6 bases from J, with 9 bases between. The CDR3 consists of 11 residues. Germline V gives CDR1 DFQATT, CDR2 SNEGSKA (reference sequence). The CDR3 region is CSGQRAGELFF. For the CDR3, the DNA is TGCAGTGGTCAGCGGGCCGGGGAGCTGTTTTTT.

The genes are TRBV5-1 and TRBJ1-5; 7 bases agree with TRBD1. Per the germline V gene, CDR1 is SGHRS and CDR2 is YFSETQ. The J segment lost 6 bases and the V segment lost 4 bases, leaving 7 bases of the junction unmatched. This CDR3 spans 14 amino acids. The chain's CDR3 is CASSLLGGGQPQHF. The CDR3 nucleotides are TGCGCCAGCAGCCTCCTAGGGGGCGGTCAGCCCCAGCATTTT.